Following are 29 T cell receptor beta chains from one sample sequenced in a study of shared clonotypes between healthy human individuals. Clones were read by immunoSEQ multiplex PCR, and TCRdb kept only the in-frame ones, dropping some. This table holds over 2 million clones, roughly 96% found once. The sequenced sample consisted of naive CD4+ T cells sorted from blood. Subset meaning: CD45RA+ positively selected. All receptors come from a man aged 18 to 29 in good health.

CDR3 sequence reads: CASNLAGSSYEQYF. The CDR3 DNA reads TGTGCCAGCAACTTGGCGGGGAGCTCCTACGAGCAGTACTTC. J is TRBJ2-7 and V is TRBV7-9; maybe TRBD2 (6 bases). Germline lookup yields CDR1 SEHNR and CDR2 FQNEAQ (reference sequence). The CDR3 has 14 residues. Trimming stripped 7 bases from V and 0 bases from J, with 13 bases between.

The rearrangement links TRBV15 to TRBJ2-3; TRBD2 aligns across 9 bases. J lost 3 bases, V lost 5 bases, and 6 bases had no gene match. Germline values: CDR1 LNHNV, CDR2 YYDKDF (reference sequence). The CDR3 has 15 residues. CDR3 in DNA: TGTGCCACCAGCGGGGAGCGGGGGGTAACAGATACGCAGTATTTT. This codes for CATSGERGVTDTQYF.

The chain employs TRBV6-6 and TRBJ2-1, with D possibly matching TRBD2 (5 bases). CDR3 length equals 15 residues. Trimming cost V 5 bases and J 4 bases, with 15 bases left between them. Germline V gene sequence: CDR1 MNHNY, CDR2 SVGAGI (reference sequence). The CDR3 DNA reads as TGTGCCAGCAGTCCCGCGACTAACCCATACAATGAGCAGTTCTTC. Its translation is CASSPATNPYNEQFF.

The rearrangement uses TRBV6-5 and TRBJ2-3; unclear D gene. V lost 7 bases to trimming and J lost 4 bases, with 12 bases between them. This CDR3 has 13 residues. In germline, CDR1 is MNHEY, CDR2 SVGAGI. The CDR3 protein is CASTLPGSDTQYF. The DNA for the CDR3 is TGTGCCAGCACCCTCCCTGGGTCAGATACGCAGTATTTT.

The chain links TRBV7-2 to TRBJ2-3; 14 nucleotides match TRBD2. The germline V gene has CDR1 SGHTA and CDR2 FQGNSA. V lost 7 bases to trimming and J lost 6 bases; unmatched junction nucleotides: 9. The CDR3 is 16 amino acids. The CDR3 DNA sequence: TGTGCCAGCACCCTCGGACTAGCGGGGGGCCACGATACGCAGTATTTT. Protein: CASTLGLAGGHDTQYF.

This chain's CDR3 is CASSVGTTLKSPLHF. In DNA form, the CDR3 reads TGCGCCAGCAGCGTAGGGACAACTCTCAAGTCACCCCTCCACTTT. The V call is TRBV5-1, the J call TRBJ1-6; tentative D call: TRBD1 (6 bases). The CDR3 is 15 residues long. V was clipped by 4 bases and J by 10 bases, with 18 bases between them. Germline-derived CDR1 and CDR2 are SGHRS and YFSETQ. The variable domain in full, with the rest retrieved from reference TRBV5-1 and TRBJ1-6, is KAGVTQTPRYLIKTRGQQVTLSCSPISGHRSVSWYQQTPGQGLQFLFEYFSETQRNKGNFPGRFSGRQFSNSRSEMNVSTLELGDSALYLCASSVGTTLKSPLHFGNGTRLTVT.

This clone was counted many times. The chain carries TRBV4-2 and TRBJ1-1, with no clear D. Looked up from germline, CDR1 is LGHNA and CDR2 is YNFKEQ. This CDR3 comprises 15 residues. The germline V and J ends were trimmed by 2 bases and 1 base, with 11 bases remaining between them. CDR3: CASSQLWVGNTEAFF. The CDR3, as DNA: TGTGCCAGCAGCCAACTTTGGGTGGGGAACACTGAAGCTTTCTTT.

The chain uses TRBV6-5 and TRBJ2-3; 7 nucleotides match TRBD2. Losses at the gene ends were 6 bases for V and 4 bases for J; bases not matched to a gene: 10. CDR1 is MNHEY and CDR2 is SVGAGI in the germline V gene. The CDR3 totals 15 residues. This chain's CDR3 is CASRTGGVASDTQYF. The CDR3 DNA sequence: TGTGCCAGCAGAACGGGGGGAGTAGCATCAGATACGCAGTATTTT.

This clone was detected only once. Other DNA sequences in this specimen translate into the identical CDR3. V is TRBV18 and J is TRBJ2-3; 7 nucleotides agree with TRBD2. CDR1 is KGHSH, CDR2 LQKENI, per germline. The CDR3 length is 15 residues. The V and J ends lost 3 bases and 0 bases, in that order; junction bases with no gene match: 3. In nucleotides, the CDR3 is TGTGCCAGCTCACCCGGGACTACCAGCACAGATACGCAGTATTTT. It is translated as CASSPGTTSTDTQYF.

This rearrangement joins TRBV11-1 to TRBJ2-1; 8 nucleotides line up with TRBD1. The CDR3 is 12 amino acids. J gave up 8 bases and V 5 bases, and 2 bases lay outside the gene matches. Germline V lookup: CDR1 SGHAT, CDR2 FQDESV (reference sequence). The CDR3 DNA reads TGTGCCAGCAGCCTACAGGGGGATGAGCAGTTCTTC. Translating gives CASSLQGDEQFF.

The chain combines TRBV7-2 with TRBJ2-5; D is unresolved. The germline V and J ends were trimmed by 5 bases and 6 bases, with 7 bases remaining between them. The CDR3 runs 11 residues. Germline CDR1 SGHTA, CDR2 FQGNSA. CDR3 sequence (DNA): TGTGCCAGCAGCAGTACTCAGACCCAGTACTTC. As protein: CASSSTQTQYF.

This rearrangement joins TRBV7-8 to TRBJ1-6; no firm D call. The CDR3 totals 13 residues. V was trimmed by 2 bases and J by 7 bases, leaving 6 bases between them. Germline CDR1 reads SGHVS; CDR2 reads FQNEAQ. The DNA for the CDR3 is TGTGCCAGCAGCTTACATGGAAATTCACCCCTCCACTTT. This encodes CASSLHGNSPLHF.

The chain uses TRBV11-3 and TRBJ2-7; 7 nucleotides match TRBD2. The V and J ends lost 5 bases and 4 bases, in that order; junction bases with no gene match: 2. Germline V gene lookup returns CDR1 SGHNT and CDR2 YENEEA. CDR3 length equals 12 residues. CDR3 sequence: CASSRSGYEQYF. Written as DNA, the CDR3 is TGTGCCAGCAGCCGTAGCGGGTACGAGCAGTACTTC.

The chain combines TRBV30 with TRBJ1-1, with 9 bases matching TRBD1. V was pared by 4 bases and J by 5 bases, with 5 bases of the junction left unmatched. The germline CDR1 and CDR2 sequences are GTSNPN and SVGIG (reference sequence). CDR3 size: 13 residues. CDR3 protein: CAWITGGRTEAFF. Here the CDR3 DNA reads TGTGCCTGGATAACAGGGGGCCGGACTGAAGCTTTCTTT.

The J gene is TRBJ2-2, the V gene TRBV19, with TRBD1 identical over 7 bases. The CDR3 is 17 amino acids. Germline values: CDR1 LNHDA, CDR2 SQIVND (reference sequence). Germline trimming cut 0 bases from V and 0 bases from J; bases unmatched to any gene: 4. This CDR3 is CASSIDPGTANTGELFF. The CDR3 nucleotides are TGTGCCAGTAGTATAGATCCCGGGACAGCGAACACCGGGGAGCTGTTTTTT.

The chain couples TRBV28 to TRBJ2-7, with D maybe TRBD1 (6 bases). There are 12 residues in the CDR3. CDR1 and CDR2 (germline): MDHEN, SYDVKM. V lost 5 bases to trimming and J lost 7 bases, with 12 bases between them. The CDR3, as DNA: TGTGCCAGCAGTCTAATACAGGGAGAGCAGTACTTC. Protein: CASSLIQGEQYF.

V gene TRBV2 combines with J gene TRBJ1-2, with D maybe TRBD1 (5 bases). V was shortened by 5 bases and J by 2 bases, with 12 bases between the two germline ends. The CDR3 covers 14 residues. Germline V CDR1 and CDR2: SNHLY, FYNNEI. The CDR3 DNA is TGTGCCAGCAGTCGAGGTGGGGGGAACTATGGCTACACCTTC. It codes for CASSRGGGNYGYTF. Full variable domain (missing parts from reference TRBV2 and TRBJ1-2): EPEVTQTPSHQVTQMGQEVILRCVPISNHLYFYWYRQILGQKVEFLVSFYNNEISEKSEIFDDQFSVERPDGSNFTLKIRSTKLEDSAMYFCASSRGGGNYGYTFGSGTRLTVV.

CDR3: CASSPVQVAYNEQFF. The CDR3 region has the DNA TGTGCCAGCAGCCCAGTCCAGGTCGCCTACAATGAGCAGTTCTTC. V usage is TRBV7-9 and J usage is TRBJ2-1; no firm D call. The CDR3 runs to 15 residues. Germline CDR1 and CDR2: SEHNR and FQNEAQ (reference sequence). Trimming took off 5 bases at V and 2 bases at J, with 13 bases between the two ends.

This clone was recorded once. The CDR3 protein is CASATSTDTQYF. The CDR3 bases are TGTGCCAGCGCTACTAGCACAGATACGCAGTATTTT. V and J are TRBV6-5 and TRBJ2-3, with D unclear. With 8 bases removed from V and 0 bases from J, the gap between germline ends came to 6 bases. This CDR3 contains 12 residues. Germline lookup yields CDR1 MNHEY and CDR2 SVGAGI.

The chain recombines TRBV25-1 with TRBJ1-2; D ambiguous. This CDR3 has 13 residues. V lost 6 bases and J 4 bases, leaving 12 bases between the germline ends. Looked up from germline, CDR1 is MGHDK and CDR2 is SYGVNS. CDR3 sequence reads: CASSRGLSYGYTF. CDR3 nucleotides: TGTGCCAGCAGCAGAGGACTGAGCTATGGCTACACCTTC.

The chain couples TRBV5-1 to TRBJ2-2; the D gene is possibly TRBD2 (6 bases). CDR1 and CDR2 (germline): SGHRS, YFSETQ. The CDR3 sequence is 14 residues long. The V gene lost 3 bases and the J gene lost 6 bases, with 12 bases spanning the gap. As DNA, the CDR3 is TGCGCCAGCAGCTCGCCGTCGGGGGCCGGGGAGCTGTTTTTT. This gives the protein CASSSPSGAGELFF.

This clone was counted between two and nine times. The rearrangement joins TRBV2 to TRBJ1-5; D ambiguous. Trimming cost V 4 bases and J 15 bases, with 16 bases left between them. The germline gives CDR1 SNHLY, CDR2 FYNNEI. This CDR3 is built from 12 residues. CDR3 in amino acids: CASSANPALGHF. The CDR3 DNA sequence: TGTGCCAGCAGTGCTAATCCGGCCTTGGGGCATTTT.

This clone was seen only a few times. V usage is TRBV7-9 and J usage is TRBJ1-5; 8 bases are a match to TRBD1. Germline CDR1 SEHNR, CDR2 FQNEAQ (reference sequence). Trimming took 5 bases from V and 5 from J; bases not matched to a gene: 8. The CDR3 has 15 amino acids. CDR3 sequence: CASSLGTGGDQPQHF. The DNA of the CDR3 is TGTGCCAGCAGCCTTGGGACAGGAGGGGATCAGCCCCAGCATTTT. Complete variable domain (other parts from reference TRBV7-9 and TRBJ1-5): DTGVSQNPRHKITKRGQNVTFRCDPISEHNRLYWYRQTLGQGPEFLTYFQNEAQLEKSRLLSDRFSAERPKGSFSTLEIQRTEQGDSAMYLCASSLGTGGDQPQHFGDGTRLSIL.

V and J are TRBV6-1 and TRBJ2-7; D is tentatively TRBD1 or TRBD2 (5 bases each). Germline lookup yields CDR1 MNHNS and CDR2 SASEGT. This CDR3 is built from 13 residues. The ends were cut back, 8 bases at V and 2 bases at J, with 13 bases in the middle. CDR3 nucleotides: TGTGCCAGCCGGGCGGTGGGGGCCTACGAGCAGTACTTC. As protein: CASRAVGAYEQYF.

The chain joins TRBV28 to TRBJ1-5; 11 positions agree with TRBD1. Germline V gene data show CDR1 as MDHEN and CDR2 as SYDVKM. The V and J ends lost 2 bases and 4 bases, in that order; junction bases with no gene match: 4. The CDR3 runs 16 residues. CDR3 in DNA: TGTGCCAGCAGTTTAAGGACAGGGGGCGGAAATCAGCCCCAGCATTTT. It yields the protein CASSLRTGGGNQPQHF.

CDR3 bases: TGCGCCAGCAGCTCCCGGGACGGTCCCTACGAGCAGTACTTC. Its protein product is CASSSRDGPYEQYF. The chain links TRBV5-1 to TRBJ2-7; perhaps D is TRBD1 or TRBD2 (5 bases each). Germline V gives CDR1 SGHRS, CDR2 YFSETQ. CDR3 length equals 14 residues. V lost 3 bases and J lost 2, with 12 bases in between.

This chain links TRBV7-9 with TRBJ1-1; D is unclear. Looked up from germline, CDR1 is SEHNR and CDR2 is FQNEAQ (reference sequence). V was trimmed by 0 bases and J by 3 bases, leaving 8 bases between them. The CDR3 runs to 14 residues. CDR3 in amino acids: CASSLAFGHTEAFF. DNA for the CDR3: TGTGCCAGCAGCTTAGCGTTTGGGCACACTGAAGCTTTCTTT.

This clone was seen only once. CDR3 sequence (DNA): TGTGCCAGCAGCCAAGCTAGGGCGGGACAGGGACGAGAGACCCAGTACTTC. This sequence encodes CASSQARAGQGRETQYF. The V and J genes are TRBV4-2 and TRBJ2-5; 9 bases match TRBD1. V trimming: 1 base; J trimming: 4 bases; junction bases outside the gene matches: 10. Germline lookup yields CDR1 LGHNA and CDR2 YNFKEQ. There are 17 residues in the CDR3.

With respect to this clone: Other DNA sequences in the same sample also yield this CDR3. The rearrangement joins TRBV19 to TRBJ2-7; 7 nucleotides agree with TRBD1. V was clipped by 6 bases and J by 2 bases; unmatched bases: 7. This CDR3 comprises 14 residues. The germline V gene has CDR1 LNHDA and CDR2 SQIVND (reference sequence). This CDR3 reads CASSTGTAAYEQYF. In DNA, the CDR3 is TGTGCCAGTAGCACCGGGACAGCAGCCTACGAGCAGTACTTC.